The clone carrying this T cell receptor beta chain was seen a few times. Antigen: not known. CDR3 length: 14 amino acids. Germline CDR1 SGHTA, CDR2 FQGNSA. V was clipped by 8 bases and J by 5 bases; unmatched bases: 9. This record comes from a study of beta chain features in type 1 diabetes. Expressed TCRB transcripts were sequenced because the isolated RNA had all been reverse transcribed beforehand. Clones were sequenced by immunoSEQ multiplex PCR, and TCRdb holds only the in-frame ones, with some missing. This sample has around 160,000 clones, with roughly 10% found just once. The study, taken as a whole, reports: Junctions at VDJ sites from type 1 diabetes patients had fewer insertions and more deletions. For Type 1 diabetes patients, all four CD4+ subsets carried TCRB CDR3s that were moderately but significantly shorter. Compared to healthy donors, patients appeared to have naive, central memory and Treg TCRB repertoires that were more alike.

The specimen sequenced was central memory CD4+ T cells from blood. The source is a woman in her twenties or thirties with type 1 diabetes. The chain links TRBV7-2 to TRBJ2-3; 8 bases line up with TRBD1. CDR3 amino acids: CASAPRGLGDTQYF. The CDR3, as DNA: TGTGCCAGCGCCCCCAGGGGGCTGGGAGATACGCAGTATTTT.